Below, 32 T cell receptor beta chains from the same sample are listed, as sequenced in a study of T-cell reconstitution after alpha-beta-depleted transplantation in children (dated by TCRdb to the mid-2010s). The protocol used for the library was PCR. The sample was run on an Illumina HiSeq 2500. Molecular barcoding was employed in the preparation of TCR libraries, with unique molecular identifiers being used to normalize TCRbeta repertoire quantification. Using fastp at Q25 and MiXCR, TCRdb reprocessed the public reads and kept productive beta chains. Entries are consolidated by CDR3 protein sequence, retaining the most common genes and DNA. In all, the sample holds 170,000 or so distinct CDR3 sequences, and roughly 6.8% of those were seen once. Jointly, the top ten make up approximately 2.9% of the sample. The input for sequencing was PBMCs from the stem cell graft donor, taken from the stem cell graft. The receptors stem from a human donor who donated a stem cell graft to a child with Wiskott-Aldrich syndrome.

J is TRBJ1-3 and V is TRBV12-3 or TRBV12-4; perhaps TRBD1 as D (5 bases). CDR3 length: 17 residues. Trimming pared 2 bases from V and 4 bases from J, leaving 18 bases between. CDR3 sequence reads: CASSLFGAAVRGNTIYF. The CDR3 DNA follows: TGTGCCAGCAGTTTATTCGGGGCGGCTGTTCGGGGAAACACCATATATTTT.

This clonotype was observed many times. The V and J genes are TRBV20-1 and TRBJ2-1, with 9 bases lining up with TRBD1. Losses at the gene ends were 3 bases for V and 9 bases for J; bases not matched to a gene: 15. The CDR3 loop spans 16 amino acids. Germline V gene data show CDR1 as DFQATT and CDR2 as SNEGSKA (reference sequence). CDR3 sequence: CSASIPGTGLYSEQFF. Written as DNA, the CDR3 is TGCAGTGCTAGCATTCCCGGGACAGGGCTTTATAGTGAGCAGTTCTTC.

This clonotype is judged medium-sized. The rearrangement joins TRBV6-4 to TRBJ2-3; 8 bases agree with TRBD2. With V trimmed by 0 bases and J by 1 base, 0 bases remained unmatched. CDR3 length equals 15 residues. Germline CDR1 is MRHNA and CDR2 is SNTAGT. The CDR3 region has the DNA TGTGCCAGCAGTGACTCTAGCGGGGGCACAGATACGCAGTATTTT. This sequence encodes CASSDSSGGTDTQYF.

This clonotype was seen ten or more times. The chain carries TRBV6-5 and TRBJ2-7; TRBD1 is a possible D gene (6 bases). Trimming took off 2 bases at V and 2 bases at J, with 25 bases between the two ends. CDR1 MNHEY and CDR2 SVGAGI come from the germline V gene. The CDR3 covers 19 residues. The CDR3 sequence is CASSYTADRTVKRPYEQYF. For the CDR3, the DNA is TGTGCCAGCAGTTACACGGCTGACCGGACAGTCAAACGCCCCTACGAGCAGTACTTC.

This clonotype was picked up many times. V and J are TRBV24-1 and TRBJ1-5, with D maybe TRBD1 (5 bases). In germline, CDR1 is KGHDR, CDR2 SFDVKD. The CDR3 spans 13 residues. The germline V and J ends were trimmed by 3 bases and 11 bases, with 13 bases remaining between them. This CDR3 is CATSDATLGAQHF. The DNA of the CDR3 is TGTGCCACCAGTGATGCGACATTGGGGGCCCAGCATTTT.

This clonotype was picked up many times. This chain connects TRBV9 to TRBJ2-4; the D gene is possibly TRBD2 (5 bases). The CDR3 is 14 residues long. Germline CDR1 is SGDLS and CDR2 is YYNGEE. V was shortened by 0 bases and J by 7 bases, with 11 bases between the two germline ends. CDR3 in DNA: TGTGCCAGCAGCGTAGGGGCGGGTAAGAACATTCAGTACTTC. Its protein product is CASSVGAGKNIQYF.

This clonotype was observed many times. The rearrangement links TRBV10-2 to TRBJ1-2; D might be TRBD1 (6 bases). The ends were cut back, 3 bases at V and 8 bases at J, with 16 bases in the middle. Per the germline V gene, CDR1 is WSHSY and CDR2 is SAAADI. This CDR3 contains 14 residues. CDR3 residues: CASSDSQGRGGYTF. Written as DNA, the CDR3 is TGCGCCAGCAGTGATTCCCAGGGGCGGGGAGGCTACACCTTC.

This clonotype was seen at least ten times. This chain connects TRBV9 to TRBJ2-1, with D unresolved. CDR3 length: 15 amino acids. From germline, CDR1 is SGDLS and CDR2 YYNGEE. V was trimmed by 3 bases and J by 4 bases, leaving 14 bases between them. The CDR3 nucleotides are TGTGCCAGCAGCGATATCCCCACGGTATACAATGAGCAGTTCTTC. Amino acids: CASSDIPTVYNEQFF.

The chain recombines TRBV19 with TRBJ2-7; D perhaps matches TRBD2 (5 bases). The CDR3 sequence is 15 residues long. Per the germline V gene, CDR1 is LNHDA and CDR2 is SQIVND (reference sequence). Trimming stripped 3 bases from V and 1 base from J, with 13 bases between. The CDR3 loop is CASSIRTVASYEQYF. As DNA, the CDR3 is TGTGCCAGTAGTATCCGGACTGTTGCTTCCTACGAGCAGTACTTC.

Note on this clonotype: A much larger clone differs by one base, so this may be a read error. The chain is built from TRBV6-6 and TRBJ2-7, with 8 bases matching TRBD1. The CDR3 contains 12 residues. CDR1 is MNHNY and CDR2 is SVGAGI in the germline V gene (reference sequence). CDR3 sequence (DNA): TGTTCCAGCTGGACAGGGATCGGCGAGCAGTACTTC. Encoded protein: CSSWTGIGEQYF.

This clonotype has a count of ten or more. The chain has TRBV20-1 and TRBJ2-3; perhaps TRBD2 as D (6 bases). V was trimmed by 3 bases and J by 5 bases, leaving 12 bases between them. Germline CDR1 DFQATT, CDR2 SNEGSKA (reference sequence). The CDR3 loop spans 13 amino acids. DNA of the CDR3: TGCAGTGCTAGCGGGAGCGGAGTAGATACGCAGTATTTT. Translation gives CSASGSGVDTQYF.

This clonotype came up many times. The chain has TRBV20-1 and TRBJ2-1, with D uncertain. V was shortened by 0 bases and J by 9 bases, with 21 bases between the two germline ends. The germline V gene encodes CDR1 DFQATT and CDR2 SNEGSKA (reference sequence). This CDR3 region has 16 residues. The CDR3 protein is CSARDGVNQISSEQFF. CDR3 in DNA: TGCAGTGCTAGAGATGGTGTTAACCAGATTTCTTCTGAGCAGTTCTTC.

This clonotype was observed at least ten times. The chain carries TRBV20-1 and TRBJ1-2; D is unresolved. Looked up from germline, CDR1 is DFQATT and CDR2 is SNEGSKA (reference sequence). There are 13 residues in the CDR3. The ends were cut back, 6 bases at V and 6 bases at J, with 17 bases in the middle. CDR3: CSANDGPWDGYTF. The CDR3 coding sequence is TGCAGTGCAAATGACGGCCCCTGGGATGGCTACACCTTC.

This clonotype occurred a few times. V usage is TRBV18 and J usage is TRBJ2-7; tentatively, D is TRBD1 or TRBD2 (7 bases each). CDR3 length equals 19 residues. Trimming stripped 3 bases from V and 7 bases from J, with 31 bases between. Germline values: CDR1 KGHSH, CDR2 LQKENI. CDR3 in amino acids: CASSPLLATLRGRQGEQYF. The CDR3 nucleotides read TGTGCCAGCTCACCGCTACTAGCGACCTTGAGGGGGCGCCAGGGAGAGCAGTACTTC. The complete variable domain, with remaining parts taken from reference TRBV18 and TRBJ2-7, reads NAGVMQNPRHLVRRRGQEARLRCSPMKGHSHVYWYRQLPEEGLKFMVYLQKENIIDESGMPKERFSAEFPKEGPSILRIQQVVRGDSAAYFCASSPLLATLRGRQGEQYFGPGTRLTVT.

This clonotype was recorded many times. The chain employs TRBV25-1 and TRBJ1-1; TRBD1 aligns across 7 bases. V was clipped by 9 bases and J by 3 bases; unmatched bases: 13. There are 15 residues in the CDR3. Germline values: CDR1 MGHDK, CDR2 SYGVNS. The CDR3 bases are TGTGCCAGTAGCAGGGGGGGGGGCATTGACACTGAAGCTTTCTTT. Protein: CASSRGGGIDTEAFF. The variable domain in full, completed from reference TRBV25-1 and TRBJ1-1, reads EADIYQTPRYLVIGTGKKITLECSQTMGHDKMYWYQQDPGMELHLIHYSYGVNSTEKGDLSSESTVSRIRTEHFPLTLESARPSHTSQYLCASSRGGGIDTEAFFGQGTRLTVV.

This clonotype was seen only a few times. The CDR3 here is CASSTTGGAGNEQFF. Here the CDR3 DNA reads TGTGCCAGCAGCACGACAGGGGGCGCGGGGAATGAGCAGTTCTTC. This sequence joins TRBV7-9 and TRBJ2-1, with TRBD1 matching 10 bases. Germline CDR1 is SEHNR and CDR2 is FQNEAQ (reference sequence). The CDR3 contains 15 residues. The V and J ends lost 5 bases and 7 bases, in that order; junction bases with no gene match: 8. Full variable domain (rest looked up from reference TRBV7-9 and TRBJ2-1): DTGVSQNPRHKITKRGQNVTFRCDPISEHNRLYWYRQTLGQGPEFLTYFQNEAQLEKSRLLSDRFSAERPKGSFSTLEIQRTEQGDSAMYLCASSTTGGAGNEQFFGPGTRLTVL.

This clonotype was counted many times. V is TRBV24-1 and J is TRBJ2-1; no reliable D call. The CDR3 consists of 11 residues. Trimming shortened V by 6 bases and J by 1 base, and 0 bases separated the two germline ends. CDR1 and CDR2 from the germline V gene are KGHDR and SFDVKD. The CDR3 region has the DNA TGTGCCACCAGTTCCTACAATGAGCAGTTCTTC. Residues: CATSSYNEQFF.

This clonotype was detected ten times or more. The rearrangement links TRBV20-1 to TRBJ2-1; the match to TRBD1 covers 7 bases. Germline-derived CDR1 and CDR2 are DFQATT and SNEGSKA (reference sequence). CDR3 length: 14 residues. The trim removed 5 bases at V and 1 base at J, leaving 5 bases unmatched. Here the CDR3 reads CSAGPGQSYNEQFF. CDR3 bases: TGCAGTGCTGGTCCGGGACAGTCCTACAATGAGCAGTTCTTC.

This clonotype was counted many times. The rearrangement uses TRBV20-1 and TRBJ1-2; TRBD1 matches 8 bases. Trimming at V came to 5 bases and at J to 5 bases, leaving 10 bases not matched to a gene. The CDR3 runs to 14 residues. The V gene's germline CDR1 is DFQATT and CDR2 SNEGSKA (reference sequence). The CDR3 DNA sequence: TGCAGTGCTTTTGACGGGACAGGACCATATGGCTACACCTTC. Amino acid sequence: CSAFDGTGPYGYTF.

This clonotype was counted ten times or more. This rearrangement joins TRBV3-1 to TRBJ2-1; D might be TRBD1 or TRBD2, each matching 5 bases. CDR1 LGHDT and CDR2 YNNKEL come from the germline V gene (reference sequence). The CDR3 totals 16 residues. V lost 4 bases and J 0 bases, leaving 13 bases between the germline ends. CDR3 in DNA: TGTGCCAGCAGCCCCGGTGGGGGACGCTCCTACAATGAGCAGTTCTTC. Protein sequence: CASSPGGGRSYNEQFF.

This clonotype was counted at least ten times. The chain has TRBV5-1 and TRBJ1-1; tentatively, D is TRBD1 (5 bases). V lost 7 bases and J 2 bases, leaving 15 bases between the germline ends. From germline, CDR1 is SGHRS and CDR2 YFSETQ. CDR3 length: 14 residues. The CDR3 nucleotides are TGCGCCAGCTGCGCGACAGAGTCCAACACTGAAGCTTTCTTT. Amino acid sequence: CASCATESNTEAFF.

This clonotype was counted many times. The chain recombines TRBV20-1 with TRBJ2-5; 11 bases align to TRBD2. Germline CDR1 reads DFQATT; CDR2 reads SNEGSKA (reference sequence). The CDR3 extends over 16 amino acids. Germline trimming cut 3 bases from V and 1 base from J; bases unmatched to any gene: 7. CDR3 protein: CSASPLAGGLQETQYF. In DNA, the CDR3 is TGCAGTGCTAGTCCCCTAGCGGGAGGACTCCAAGAGACCCAGTACTTC.

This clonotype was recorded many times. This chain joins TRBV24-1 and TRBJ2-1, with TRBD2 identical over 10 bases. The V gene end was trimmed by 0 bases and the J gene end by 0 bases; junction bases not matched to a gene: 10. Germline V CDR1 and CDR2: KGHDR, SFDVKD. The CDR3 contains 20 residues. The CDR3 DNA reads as TGTGCCACCAGTGATTTGCGAGGTAGCGGGAGGCATGGCTCCTACAATGAGCAGTTCTTC. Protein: CATSDLRGSGRHGSYNEQFF.

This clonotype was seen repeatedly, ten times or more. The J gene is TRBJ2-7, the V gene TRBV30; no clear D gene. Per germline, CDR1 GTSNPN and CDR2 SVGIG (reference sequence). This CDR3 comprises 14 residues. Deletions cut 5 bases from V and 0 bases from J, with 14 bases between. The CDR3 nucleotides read TGTGCCTGGGAAAGGGATCTCCACTCCTACGAGCAGTACTTC. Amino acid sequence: CAWERDLHSYEQYF.

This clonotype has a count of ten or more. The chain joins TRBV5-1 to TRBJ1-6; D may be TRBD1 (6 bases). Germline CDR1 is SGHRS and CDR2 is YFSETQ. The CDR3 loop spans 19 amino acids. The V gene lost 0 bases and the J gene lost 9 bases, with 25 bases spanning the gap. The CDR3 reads CASSLGSPGHQGTFSPLHF. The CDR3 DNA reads TGCGCCAGCAGCTTGGGCAGCCCGGGACACCAAGGGACATTTTCACCCCTCCACTTT.

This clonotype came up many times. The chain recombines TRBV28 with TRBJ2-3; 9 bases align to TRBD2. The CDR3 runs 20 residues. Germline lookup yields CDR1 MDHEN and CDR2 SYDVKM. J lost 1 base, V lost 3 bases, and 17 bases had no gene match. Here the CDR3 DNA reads TGTGCCAGCAGTTTCCCTTCAGCGGGGGGTTTTCGCAACGGCACAGATACGCAGTATTTT. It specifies CASSFPSAGGFRNGTDTQYF.

The chain's CDR3 is CASSLSGGPRTDTQYF. The CDR3 DNA follows: TGTGCCAGCAGCTTAAGCGGGGGGCCCCGCACAGATACGCAGTATTTT. The chain uses TRBV7-2 and TRBJ2-3; 9 bases are shared with TRBD2. Germline CDR1 reads SGHTA; CDR2 reads FQGNSA. With 2 bases clipped from V and 1 base from J, the junction kept 4 bases outside the gene matches. This CDR3 has 16 residues.

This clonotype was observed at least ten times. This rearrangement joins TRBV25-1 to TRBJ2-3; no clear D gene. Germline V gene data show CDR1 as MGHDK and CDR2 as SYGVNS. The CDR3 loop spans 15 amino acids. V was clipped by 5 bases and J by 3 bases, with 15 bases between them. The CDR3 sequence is CASSIPGYHTDTQYF. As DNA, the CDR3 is TGTGCCAGCAGTATACCGGGCTATCATACAGATACGCAGTATTTT.

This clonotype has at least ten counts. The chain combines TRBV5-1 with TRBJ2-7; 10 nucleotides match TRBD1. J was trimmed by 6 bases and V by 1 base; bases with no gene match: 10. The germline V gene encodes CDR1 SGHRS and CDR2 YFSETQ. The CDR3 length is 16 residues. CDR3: CASSLRQGALGFEQYF. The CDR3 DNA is TGCGCCAGCAGCTTGAGACAGGGGGCCCTTGGATTCGAGCAGTACTTC.

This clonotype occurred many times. The chain's CDR3 is CASSENLVIGETQYF. The CDR3 DNA is TGTGCCAGCAGTGAAAATTTGGTGATCGGGGAGACCCAGTACTTC. The gene calls are TRBV25-1 and TRBJ2-5; D unclear. V lost 2 bases and J lost 5, with 15 bases in between. The CDR3 totals 15 residues. Germline CDR1 MGHDK, CDR2 SYGVNS.

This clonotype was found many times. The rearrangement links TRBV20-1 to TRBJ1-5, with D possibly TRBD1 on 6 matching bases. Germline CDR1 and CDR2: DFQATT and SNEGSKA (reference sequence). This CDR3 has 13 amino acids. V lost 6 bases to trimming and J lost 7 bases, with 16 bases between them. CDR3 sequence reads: CSAYRDTEQPQHF. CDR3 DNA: TGCAGTGCGTACCGGGACACCGAGCAGCCCCAGCATTTT.

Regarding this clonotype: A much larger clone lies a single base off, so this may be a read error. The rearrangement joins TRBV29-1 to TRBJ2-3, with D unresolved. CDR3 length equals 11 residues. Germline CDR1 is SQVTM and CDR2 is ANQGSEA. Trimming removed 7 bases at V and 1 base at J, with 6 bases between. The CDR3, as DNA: TGCAGCGCGGACGGCACAGATACGCAGTATTTT. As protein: CSADGTDTQYF.